This TCR beta chain comes out of a study of T cell responses to AZD1222 COVID-19 vaccine. Study-wide results and caveats: Sampled repertoires all dated from after the peak T cell response. Only five to seven AZD1222 recipients were seropositive at baseline. The donor cohort was predominantly white British with a female majority, and clonal diversity may have been underestimated.

With regard to this clone: Its antigen remains unidentified.

The repertoire was sequenced with immunoSEQ multiplex PCR; TCRdb's copy has only in-frame clones and lacks some. The sample lists tens of thousands of clones, about nine tenths occurring once. Trimming took off 5 bases at V and 3 bases at J, with 10 bases between the two ends. Per germline, CDR1 LGHDT and CDR2 YNNKEL (reference sequence). This CDR3 region has 13 residues. This clonotype originated in an adult in good health. This chain uses TRBV3-1 (or the pseudogene TRBV3-2) with TRBJ1-2; maybe TRBD1 (5 bases). The sequenced sample was peripheral blood, obtained on day 0 of AZD1222 vaccination. The CDR3 loop is CASSMGPDYGYTF. CDR3 nucleotide sequence: TGTGCCAGCAGCATGGGGCCCGACTATGGCTACACCTTC.